This T cell receptor beta chain was sequenced for a study of T cell responses to AZD1222 COVID-19 vaccine. Findings and limits, study-wide: Repertoires were obtained solely post-peak T cell response.

Some clones are missing from TCRdb's copy, which holds only in-frame ones; the method was immunoSEQ multiplex PCR. The sample lists 150,000 or so clones, less than 90% seen once, with 5.5% to 6% in the top ten. The CDR3 is made up of 14 amino acids. CDR1 is WSHSY, CDR2 SAAADI, per germline. V was clipped by 7 bases and J by 7 bases, with 14 bases between them. Comments on this clone: Antigen unknown.

Source: peripheral blood, taken on day 0 of MenACWY control vaccination. The V and J genes are TRBV10-2 and TRBJ1-6; D might be TRBD1 (6 bases). This clonotype originated in an adult in good health. CDR3 nucleotides: TGCGCCAGCATGCCGGGGGCAAGGAATTCACCCCTCCACTTT. Translated, it gives CASMPGARNSPLHF.